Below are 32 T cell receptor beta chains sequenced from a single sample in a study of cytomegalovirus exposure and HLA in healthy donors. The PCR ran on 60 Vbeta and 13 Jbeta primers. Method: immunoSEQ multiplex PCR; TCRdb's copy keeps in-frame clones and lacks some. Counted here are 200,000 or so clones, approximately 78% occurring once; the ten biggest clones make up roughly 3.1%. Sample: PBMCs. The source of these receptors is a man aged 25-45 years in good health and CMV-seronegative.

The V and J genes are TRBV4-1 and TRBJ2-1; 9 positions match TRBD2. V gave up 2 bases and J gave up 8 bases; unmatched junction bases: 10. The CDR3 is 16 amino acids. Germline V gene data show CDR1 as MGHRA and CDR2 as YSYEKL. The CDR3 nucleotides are TGCGCCAGCAGCCAACCCCTGCGGGGGGGGTTATATGAGCAGTTCTTC. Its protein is CASSQPLRGGLYEQFF.

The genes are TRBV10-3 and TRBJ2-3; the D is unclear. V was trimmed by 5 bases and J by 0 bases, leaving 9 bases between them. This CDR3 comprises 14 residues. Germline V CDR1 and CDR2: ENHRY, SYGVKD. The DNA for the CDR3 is TGTGCCATCAGTCCCAGGCTAAGCACAGATACGCAGTATTTT. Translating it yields CAISPRLSTDTQYF.

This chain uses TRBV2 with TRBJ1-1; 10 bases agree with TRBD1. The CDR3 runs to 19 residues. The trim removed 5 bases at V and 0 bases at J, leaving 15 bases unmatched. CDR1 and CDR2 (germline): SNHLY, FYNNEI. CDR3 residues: CASSFDPGQGIYMNTEAFF. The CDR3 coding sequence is TGTGCCAGCAGTTTTGACCCGGGACAGGGGATTTACATGAACACTGAAGCTTTCTTT.

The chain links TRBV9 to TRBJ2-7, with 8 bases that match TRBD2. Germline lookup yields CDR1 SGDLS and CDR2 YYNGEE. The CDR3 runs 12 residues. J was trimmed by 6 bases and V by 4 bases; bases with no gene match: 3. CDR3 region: CASSSREGEQYF. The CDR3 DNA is TGTGCCAGCAGCTCCCGGGAGGGCGAGCAGTACTTC.

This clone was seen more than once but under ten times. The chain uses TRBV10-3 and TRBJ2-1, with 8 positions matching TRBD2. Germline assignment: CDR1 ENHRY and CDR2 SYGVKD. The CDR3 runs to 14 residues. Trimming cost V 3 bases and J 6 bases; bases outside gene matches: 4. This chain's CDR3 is CAISEPAGANEQFF. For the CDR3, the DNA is TGTGCCATCAGTGAACCAGCGGGGGCCAATGAGCAGTTCTTC.

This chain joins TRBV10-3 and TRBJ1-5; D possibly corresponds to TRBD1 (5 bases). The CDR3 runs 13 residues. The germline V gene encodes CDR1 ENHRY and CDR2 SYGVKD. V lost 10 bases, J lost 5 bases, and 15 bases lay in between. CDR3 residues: CATGPGADQPQHF. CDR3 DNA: TGTGCCACCGGTCCTGGGGCCGATCAGCCCCAGCATTTT.

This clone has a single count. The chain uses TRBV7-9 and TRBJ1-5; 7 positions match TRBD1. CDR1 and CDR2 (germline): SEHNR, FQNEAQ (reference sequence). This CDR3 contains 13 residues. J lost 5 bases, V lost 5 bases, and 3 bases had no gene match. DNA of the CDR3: TGTGCCAGCAGCGAAACAGGGGATCAGCCCCAGCATTTT. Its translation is CASSETGDQPQHF.

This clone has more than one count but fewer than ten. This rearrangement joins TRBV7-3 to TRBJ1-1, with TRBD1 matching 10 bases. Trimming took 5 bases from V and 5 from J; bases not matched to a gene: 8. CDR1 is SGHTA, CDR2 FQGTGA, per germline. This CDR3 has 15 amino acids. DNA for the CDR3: TGTGCCAGCAGCCCCGGGACAGGGGTGGGGACTGAAGCTTTCTTT. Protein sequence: CASSPGTGVGTEAFF.

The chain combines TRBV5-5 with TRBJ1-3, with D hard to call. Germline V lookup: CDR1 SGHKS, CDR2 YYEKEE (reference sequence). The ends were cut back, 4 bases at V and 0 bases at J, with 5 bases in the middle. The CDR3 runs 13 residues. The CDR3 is CASSVISGNTIYF. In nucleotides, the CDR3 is TGTGCCAGCAGCGTTATCTCTGGAAACACCATATATTTT.

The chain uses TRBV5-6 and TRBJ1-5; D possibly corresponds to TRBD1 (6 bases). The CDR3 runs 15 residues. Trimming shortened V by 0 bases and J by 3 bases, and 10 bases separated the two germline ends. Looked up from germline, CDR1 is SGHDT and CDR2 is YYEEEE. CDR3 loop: CASSLEGHLNQPQHF. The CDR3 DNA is TGTGCCAGCAGCTTGGAGGGACACCTCAATCAGCCCCAGCATTTT.

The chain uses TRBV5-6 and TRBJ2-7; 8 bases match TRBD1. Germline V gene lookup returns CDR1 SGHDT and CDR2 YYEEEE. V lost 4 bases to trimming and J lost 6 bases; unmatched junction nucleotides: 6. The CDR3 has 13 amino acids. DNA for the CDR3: TGTGCCAGCAGCACCGGGACAGGACGCGAGCAGTACTTC. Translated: CASSTGTGREQYF. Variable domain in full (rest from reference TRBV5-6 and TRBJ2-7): DAGVTQSPTHLIKTRGQQVTLRCSPKSGHDTVSWYQQALGQGPQFIFQYYEEEERQRGNFPDRFSGHQFPNYSSELNVNALLLGDSALYLCASSTGTGREQYFGPGTRLTVT.

CDR3 nucleotides: TGTGCCAGCAGCGTAGTCTCACTCACAGATACGCAGTATTTT. Residues: CASSVVSLTDTQYF. The J gene is TRBJ2-3, the V gene TRBV9, with D unclear. Trimming left V 0 bases short and J 2 bases short, with 7 bases between. The CDR3 is 14 amino acids. From germline, CDR1 is SGDLS and CDR2 YYNGEE.

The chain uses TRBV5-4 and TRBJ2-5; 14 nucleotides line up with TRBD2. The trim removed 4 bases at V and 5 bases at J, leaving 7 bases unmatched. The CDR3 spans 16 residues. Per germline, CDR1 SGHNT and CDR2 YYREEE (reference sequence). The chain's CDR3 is CASSHGTSGGVETQYF. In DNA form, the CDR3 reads TGTGCCAGCAGCCACGGGACTAGCGGGGGTGTGGAGACCCAGTACTTC. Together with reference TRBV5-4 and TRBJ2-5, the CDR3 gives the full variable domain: ETGVTQSPTHLIKTRGQQVTLRCSSQSGHNTVSWYQQALGQGPQFIFQYYREEENGRGNFPPRFSGLQFPNYSSELNVNALELDDSALYLCASSHGTSGGVETQYFGPGTRLLVL.

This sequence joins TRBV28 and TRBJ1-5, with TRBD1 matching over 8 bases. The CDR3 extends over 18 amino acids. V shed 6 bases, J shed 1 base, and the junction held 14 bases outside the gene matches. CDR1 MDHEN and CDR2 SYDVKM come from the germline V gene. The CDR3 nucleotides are TGTGCCAGCAGCCCAACCTCACAGGGGGTGCGAAGCAATCAGCCCCAGCATTTT. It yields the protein CASSPTSQGVRSNQPQHF.

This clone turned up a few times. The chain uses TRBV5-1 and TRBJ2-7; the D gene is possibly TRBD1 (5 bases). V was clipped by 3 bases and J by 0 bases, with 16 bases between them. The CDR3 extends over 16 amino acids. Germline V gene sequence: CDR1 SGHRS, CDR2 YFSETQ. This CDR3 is CASSSGLTDSSYEQYF. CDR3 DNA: TGCGCCAGCAGCTCCGGTTTGACAGACAGCTCCTACGAGCAGTACTTC.

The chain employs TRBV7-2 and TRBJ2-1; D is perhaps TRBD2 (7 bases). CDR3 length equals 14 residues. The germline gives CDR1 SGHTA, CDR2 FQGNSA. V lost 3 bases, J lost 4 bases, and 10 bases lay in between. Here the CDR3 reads CASSLEGGYNEQFF. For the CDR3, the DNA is TGTGCCAGCAGCTTGGAGGGGGGGTACAATGAGCAGTTCTTC.

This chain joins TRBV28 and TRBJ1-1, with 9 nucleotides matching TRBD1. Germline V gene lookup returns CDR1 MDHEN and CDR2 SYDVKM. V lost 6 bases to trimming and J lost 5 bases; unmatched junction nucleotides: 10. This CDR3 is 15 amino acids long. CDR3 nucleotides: TGTGCCAGCAGCCTCGGACAGGGGCTGCGGACTGAAGCTTTCTTT. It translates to CASSLGQGLRTEAFF.

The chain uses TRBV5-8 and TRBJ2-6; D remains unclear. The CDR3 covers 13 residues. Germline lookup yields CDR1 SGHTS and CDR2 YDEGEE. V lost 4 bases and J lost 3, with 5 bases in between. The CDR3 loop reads CASSPVGANVLTF. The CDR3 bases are TGTGCCAGCAGCCCGGTTGGGGCCAACGTCCTGACTTTC.

DNA for the CDR3: TGTGCCAGCTCACCAAGGAGGACTGAAGCTTTCTTT. It codes for CASSPRRTEAFF. J is TRBJ1-1 and V is TRBV18, with D unclear. V was cut by 2 bases and J by 5 bases, with 6 bases left in between. The CDR3 spans 12 residues. Per the germline V gene, CDR1 is KGHSH and CDR2 is LQKENI.

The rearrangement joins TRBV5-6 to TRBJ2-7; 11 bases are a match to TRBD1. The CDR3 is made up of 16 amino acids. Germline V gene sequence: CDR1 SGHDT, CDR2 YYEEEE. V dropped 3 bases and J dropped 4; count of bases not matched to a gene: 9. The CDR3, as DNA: TGTGCCAGCAGCTCAGCCGGGACAGGGGGGATATACGAGCAGTACTTC. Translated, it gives CASSSAGTGGIYEQYF.

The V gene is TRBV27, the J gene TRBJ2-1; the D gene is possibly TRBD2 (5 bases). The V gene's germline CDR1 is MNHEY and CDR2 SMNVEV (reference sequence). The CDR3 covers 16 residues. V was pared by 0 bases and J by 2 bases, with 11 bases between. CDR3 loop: CASSLSVSEPYNEQFF. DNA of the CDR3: TGTGCCAGCAGTTTATCGGTTAGCGAGCCCTACAATGAGCAGTTCTTC.

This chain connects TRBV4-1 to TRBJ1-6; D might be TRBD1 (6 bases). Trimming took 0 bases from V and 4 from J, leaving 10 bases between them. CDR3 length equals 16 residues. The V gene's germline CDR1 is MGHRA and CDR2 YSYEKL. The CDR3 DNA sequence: TGCGCCAGCAGCCAAGACCAGACAGGTTATAATTCACCCCTCCACTTT. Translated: CASSQDQTGYNSPLHF.

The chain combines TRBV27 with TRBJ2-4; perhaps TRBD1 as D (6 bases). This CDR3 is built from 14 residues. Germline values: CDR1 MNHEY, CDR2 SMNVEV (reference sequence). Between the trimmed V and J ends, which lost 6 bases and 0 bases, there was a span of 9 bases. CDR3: CASSRQVAKNIQYF. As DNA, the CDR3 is TGTGCCAGCAGCCGACAGGTAGCCAAAAACATTCAGTACTTC.

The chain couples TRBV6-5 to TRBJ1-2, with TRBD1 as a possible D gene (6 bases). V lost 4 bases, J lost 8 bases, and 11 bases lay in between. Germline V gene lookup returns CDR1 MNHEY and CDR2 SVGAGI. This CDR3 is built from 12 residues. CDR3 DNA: TGTGCCAGCAGTTCAGGGGTAGGCGGCTACACCTTC. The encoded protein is CASSSGVGGYTF.

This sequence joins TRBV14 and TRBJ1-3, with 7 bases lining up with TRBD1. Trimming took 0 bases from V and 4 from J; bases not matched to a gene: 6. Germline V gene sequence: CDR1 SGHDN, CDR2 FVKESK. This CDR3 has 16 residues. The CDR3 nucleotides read TGTGCCAGCAGCCAAGAAGGGACAGTGAGCGGAAACACCATATATTTT. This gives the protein CASSQEGTVSGNTIYF.

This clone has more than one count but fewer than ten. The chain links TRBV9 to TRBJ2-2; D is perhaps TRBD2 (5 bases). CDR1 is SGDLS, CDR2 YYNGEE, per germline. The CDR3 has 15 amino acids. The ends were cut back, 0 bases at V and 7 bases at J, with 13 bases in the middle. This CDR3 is CASSVGAANGGELFF. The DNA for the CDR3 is TGTGCCAGCAGCGTAGGAGCGGCAAATGGCGGGGAGCTGTTTTTT.

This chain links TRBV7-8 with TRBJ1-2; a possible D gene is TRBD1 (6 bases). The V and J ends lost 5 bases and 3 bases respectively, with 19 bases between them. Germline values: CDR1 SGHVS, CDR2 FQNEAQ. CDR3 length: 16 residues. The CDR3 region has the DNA TGTGCCAGCAGCGCCCGCCGGGACACTTCTTACTATGGCTACACCTTC. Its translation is CASSARRDTSYYGYTF.

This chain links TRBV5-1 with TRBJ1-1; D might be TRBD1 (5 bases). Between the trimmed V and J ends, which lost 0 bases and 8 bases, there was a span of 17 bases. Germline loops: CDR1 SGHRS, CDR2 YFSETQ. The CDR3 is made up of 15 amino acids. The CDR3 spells CASSLAPADTVEAFF. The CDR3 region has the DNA TGCGCCAGCAGCTTGGCCCCGGCGGACACAGTCGAAGCTTTCTTT.

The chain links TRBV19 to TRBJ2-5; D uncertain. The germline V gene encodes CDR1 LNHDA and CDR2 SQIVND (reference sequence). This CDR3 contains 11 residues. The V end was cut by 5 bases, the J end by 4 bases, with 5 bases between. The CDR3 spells CASSSGETQYF. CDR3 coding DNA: TGTGCCAGTAGTTCCGGAGAGACCCAGTACTTC.

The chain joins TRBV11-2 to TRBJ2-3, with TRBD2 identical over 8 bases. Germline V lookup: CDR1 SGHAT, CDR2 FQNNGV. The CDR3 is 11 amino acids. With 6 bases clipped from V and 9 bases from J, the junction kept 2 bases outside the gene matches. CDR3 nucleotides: TGTGCCAGCAGGACGGGGGGGACGCAGTATTTT. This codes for CASRTGGTQYF.

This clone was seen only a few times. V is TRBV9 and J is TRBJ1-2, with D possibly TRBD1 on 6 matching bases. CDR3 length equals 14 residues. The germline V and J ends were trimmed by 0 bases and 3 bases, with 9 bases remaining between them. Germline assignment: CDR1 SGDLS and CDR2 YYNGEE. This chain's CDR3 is CASSVGGRDYGYTF. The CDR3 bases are TGTGCCAGCAGCGTAGGGGGGCGAGACTATGGCTACACCTTC.

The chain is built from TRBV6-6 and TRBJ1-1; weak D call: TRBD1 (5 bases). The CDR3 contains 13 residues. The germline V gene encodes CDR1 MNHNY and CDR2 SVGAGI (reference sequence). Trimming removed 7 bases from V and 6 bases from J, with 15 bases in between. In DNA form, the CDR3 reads TGTGCCAGCAAACTACAGGTTGGGGCTGAAGCTTTCTTT. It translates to CASKLQVGAEAFF.